These T cell receptor beta chains were read from a single sample in a study of beta chain features in type 1 diabetes. Clones were read by immunoSEQ multiplex PCR, and TCRdb kept only the in-frame ones, dropping some. The profile shows 860,000 or so clones, 15% to 20% of them singletons. Sequenced sample: naive CD4+ T cells from blood. Receptors originate from a woman younger than 30 in good health. The CDR3 runs from the conserved cysteine through the conserved F or W. The order of the fields is clone size, J gene, V gene, D gene, CDR3 protein, CDR3 DNA. The D gene is left open where the match is weak. Expanded clones get a size class; other rows say once, few or many, or leave the size out.

NA TRBJ2-1 TRBV7-8 TRBD2 CASSSRLGTSGRAYYNEQFF TGTGCCAGCAGCTCAAGACTGGGGACTAGCGGGAGGGCCTACTACAATGAGCAGTTCTTC
few TRBJ2-2 TRBV2 NA CASSEQVADTGELFF TGTGCCAGCAGTGAACAAGTAGCGGACACCGGGGAGCTGTTTTTT
NA TRBJ2-5 TRBV7-2 TRBD2 CASTKRRTSPVAETQYF TGTGCCAGCACCAAGCGCAGGACTAGCCCAGTTGCGGAGACCCAGTACTTC
NA TRBJ2-2 TRBV9 TRBD2 CASSGTSGNANTGELFF TGTGCCAGCAGCGGGACTAGCGGGAACGCGAACACCGGGGAGCTGTTTTTT
NA TRBJ2-7 TRBV9 TRBD2 CASSVGTKDEQYF TGTGCCAGCAGCGTTGGGACTAAGGACGAGCAGTACTTC
few TRBJ1-1 TRBV2 NA CASRKDTNTEAFF TGTGCCAGCAGGAAGGACACGAACACTGAAGCTTTCTTT
NA TRBJ1-2 TRBV6-1 NA CASNRDGYTF TGTGCCAGCAACAGGGATGGCTACACCTTC
few TRBJ1-5 TRBV6-5 TRBD1 CASSPATGGHQPQHF TGTGCCAGCAGTCCGGCTACAGGGGGCCATCAGCCCCAGCATTTT
NA TRBJ1-1 TRBV7-9 NA CASSLYGLGDTEAFF TGTGCCAGCAGCTTGTATGGCCTCGGTGACACTGAAGCTTTCTTT
NA TRBJ1-5 TRBV5-1 NA CASSLEYGNQPQHF TGCGCCAGCAGCTTGGAGTACGGCAATCAGCCCCAGCATTTT
NA TRBJ1-1 TRBV19 NA CASKSTGLNTEAFF TGTGCCAGTAAATCGACAGGCTTAAACACTGAAGCTTTCTTT
few TRBJ2-1 TRBV18 TRBD2 CASSPPAGGLRQFF TGTGCCAGCTCACCACCCGCGGGAGGACTTCGGCAGTTCTTC
NA TRBJ2-7 TRBV6-6 NA CASRAQGSIYEQYF TGTGCCAGCAGGGCCCAGGGATCCATCTACGAGCAGTACTTC
few TRBJ1-2 TRBV27 NA CASSKHQGNYGYTF TGTGCCAGCAGTAAACACCAGGGGAACTATGGCTACACCTTC
NA TRBJ2-3 TRBV6-6 NA CASSYGTLGTQYF TGTGCCAGCAGTTACGGGACTCTGGGTACGCAGTATTTT
NA TRBJ2-7 TRBV29-1 NA CSVDQTGKGSEQYF TGCAGCGTTGATCAGACGGGCAAGGGTTCCGAGCAGTACTTC
NA TRBJ2-1 TRBV5-6 TRBD2 CASSLFGGSEANEQFF TGTGCCAGCAGCTTGTTCGGCGGGAGCGAGGCCAATGAGCAGTTCTTC
few TRBJ2-1 TRBV5-4 NA CASSLQGSSSYNEQFF TGTGCCAGCAGCTTGCAGGGGAGCAGCTCCTACAATGAGCAGTTCTTC
few TRBJ2-5 TRBV6-1 TRBD1 CASSERGGGQGYFVETQYF TGTGCCAGCAGTGAAAGGGGAGGAGGACAGGGGTATTTTGTGGAGACCCAGTACTTC
NA TRBJ2-5 TRBV9 TRBD2 CASSVGGRALPAQETQYF TGTGCCAGCAGCGTAGGCGGGAGGGCACTCCCTGCACAAGAGACCCAGTACTTC
few TRBJ2-7 TRBV29-1 NA CSVGRRGVPYEQYF TGCAGCGTTGGGCGACGAGGGGTACCCTACGAGCAGTACTTC
few TRBJ2-6 TRBV19 TRBD1 CASTRTGGNSGANVLTF TGTGCCAGTACCAGGACAGGGGGCAACTCTGGGGCCAACGTCCTGACTTTC
NA TRBJ2-7 TRBV4-2 NA CASSPRDSDEQYF TGTGCCAGCAGCCCTCGGGATTCGGACGAGCAGTACTTC
NA TRBJ2-2 TRBV2 TRBD1 CASNRQGRTGELFF TGTGCCAGCAATAGACAGGGCCGGACCGGGGAGCTGTTTTTT
NA TRBJ2-6 TRBV28 NA CASSSPGKRSGANVLTF TGTGCCAGCAGTTCCCCAGGGAAACGCTCTGGGGCCAACGTCCTGACTTTC
few TRBJ2-5 TRBV7-3 NA CASSSQGAETQYF TGTGCCAGCAGCTCGCAGGGTGCAGAGACCCAGTACTTC
NA TRBJ1-5 TRBV2 TRBD1 CASSAGTGGNQPQHF TGTGCCAGCAGTGCCGGGACAGGGGGCAATCAGCCCCAGCATTTT
NA TRBJ1-5 TRBV19 NA CASSMRGNQPQHF TGTGCCAGTAGTATGCGGGGCAATCAGCCCCAGCATTTT
few TRBJ2-7 TRBV4-2 TRBD1 CASSQESGQGHYEQYF TGTGCCAGCAGCCAAGAATCGGGACAGGGACACTACGAGCAGTACTTC
NA TRBJ2-2 TRBV7-3 NA CASRGSDTGELFF TGTGCCAGCAGGGGGTCGGACACCGGGGAGCTGTTTTTT
NA TRBJ2-5 TRBV2 NA CASSGRERETQYF TGTGCCAGCAGTGGCCGGGAGCGAGAGACCCAGTACTTC
NA TRBJ1-4 TRBV27 NA CASSSRQGEKLFF TGTGCCAGCAGTTCGAGACAAGGTGAAAAACTGTTTTTT
NA TRBJ1-1 TRBV18 NA CASSPDTEAFF TGTGCCAGCTCACCCGACACTGAAGCTTTCTTT